The rows below give T cell receptor beta chains drawn from one sample of a study of naive and memory T cell subsets. TCRdb independently ran MiXCR on the UMI-ligation and nested PCR reads; one entry per CDR3 protein. The sample records some 150,000 distinct CDR3 sequences, over 15% being singletons. What was sequenced was naive CD4+ T cells from blood. Every receptor here comes from a human donor in good health. Both conserved end residues are part of each CDR3. The D gene is left open where the match is weak. A row's size may be missing; if present it is once, few, many or a size class.

v_call	d_call	j_call	clone_size	cdr3_nt	cdr3_aa
TRBV29-1	.	TRBJ1-2	.	TGCAGCGTGGCCCCAGGGGTTAACTATGGCTACACCTTC	CSVAPGVNYGYTF
TRBV18	.	TRBJ1-1	.	TGTGCCAGCTCAATACAAGATTTCACTGAAGCTTTCTTT	CASSIQDFTEAFF
TRBV3-1	.	TRBJ2-4	once	TGTGCCAGCAGCCAAGGGGGGCTAGCCAAAAACATTCAGTACTTC	CASSQGGLAKNIQYF
TRBV6-5	.	TRBJ1-2	.	TGTGCCAGCACTCAAAATGGGTATGGTGATAACTATGGCTACACCTTC	CASTQNGYGDNYGYTF
TRBV11-2	.	TRBJ2-2	.	TGTGCCAGCAGCTTAATAACCCGGAACACCGGGGAGCTGTTTTTT	CASSLITRNTGELFF
TRBV18	TRBD1	TRBJ2-7	.	TGTGCCAGCTCACCACCGGGGGACAGGGGACCGGGCGAGCAGTACTTC	CASSPPGDRGPGEQYF
TRBV5-1	.	TRBJ2-1	.	TGCGCCAGCAGCTTGGATCCGGGCAATGAGCAGTTCTTC	CASSLDPGNEQFF
TRBV11-2	.	TRBJ2-2	few	TGTGCCAGCAGCCCCGGGACCGGGAACACCGGGGAGCTGTTTTTT	CASSPGTGNTGELFF
TRBV20-1	.	TRBJ2-7	few	TGCAGCAATTCCGGGACAAGTTCCTACGAGCAGTACTTC	CSNSGTSSYEQYF
TRBV19	TRBD1	TRBJ1-5	.	TGTGCCAGTAGTACCGGGACAGGGGAAAGTCAGCCCCAGCATTTT	CASSTGTGESQPQHF
TRBV7-9	TRBD1	TRBJ1-2	.	TGTGCCAGCAGCAAAGGGACAGGAGCTAACTATGGCTACACCTTC	CASSKGTGANYGYTF
TRBV29-1	TRBD1	TRBJ2-3	.	TGCAGCGTTGACGACAGGGGGCAGCCGTATTTT	CSVDDRGQPYF
TRBV5-1	TRBD1	TRBJ2-5	few	TGCGCCAGCAGCCCAACAGGGGAAGAGACCCAGTACTTC	CASSPTGEETQYF
TRBV20-1	.	TRBJ2-3	few	TGCAGTGCTAGAACACAGGGTACAGATACGCAGTATTTT	CSARTQGTDTQYF
TRBV2	TRBD2	TRBJ2-1	few	TGTGCCAGCAACCCCGCGGGAGTCACCAATGAGCAGTTCTTC	CASNPAGVTNEQFF
TRBV5-1	.	TRBJ1-1	.	TGCGCCAGCAGCTCTCAGGGTGCGAACACTGAAGCTTTCTTT	CASSSQGANTEAFF
TRBV5-1	TRBD2	TRBJ2-1	.	TGCGCCAGCAGACGTTCCGGGGGGACGGGACGGACCTACAATGAGCAGTTCTTC	CASRRSGGTGRTYNEQFF
TRBV20-1	.	TRBJ2-5	many	TGCAGTGCTAGGATTAAGGAGACCCAGTACTTC	CSARIKETQYF
TRBV18	.	TRBJ2-3	few	TGTGCCAGCTCACGGGTTGAGGATACGCAGTATTTT	CASSRVEDTQYF
TRBV29-1	TRBD2	TRBJ2-1	few	TGCAGCGTCCCCACCGGGACTAGCGGGAGGGCCAATCAGGATGAGCAGTTCTTC	CSVPTGTSGRANQDEQFF
TRBV27	.	TRBJ1-5	few	TGTGCCAGCAGACCCTCGGTTAGGAATAGCAATCAGCCCCAGCATTTT	CASRPSVRNSNQPQHF
TRBV6-6	.	TRBJ2-3	few	TGTGCCAGCAGTCCCGGGACTACAGATACGCAGTATTTT	CASSPGTTDTQYF
TRBV24-1	TRBD2	TRBJ2-3	.	TGTGCCACCAGTGATTCCGGGAGGGCCACAGATACGCAGTATTTT	CATSDSGRATDTQYF
TRBV7-9	.	TRBJ2-5	.	TGTGCCAGCAGATTAGGGAATCTTGCGTCCCAAGAGACCCAGTACTTC	CASRLGNLASQETQYF
TRBV3-1	.	TRBJ2-1	few	TGTGCCAGCAGCCAAGAAGAGGATGAGCAGTTCTTC	CASSQEEDEQFF
TRBV6-2/TRBV6-3	TRBD2	TRBJ2-1	.	TGTGCCAGCAGTCCTTGGACTAGCGGGGCATACAATGAGCAGTTCTTC	CASSPWTSGAYNEQFF
TRBV29-1	.	TRBJ1-5	.	TGCAGCGTCGGGGGGGCCCTGGCAGGCCCCAATCAGCCCCAGCATTTT	CSVGGALAGPNQPQHF